Listed below are T cell receptor beta chains from one sample, sequenced in a study of persistence of HIV-infected CD4 T cells. No cognate antigen is known for these TCRs. The method was immunoSEQ multiplex PCR; TCRdb's version includes in-frame clones alone and lacks a portion of them. The sample carries roughly 30,000 clones, 78% recorded once. Source: CD4+ T cells sorted from PBMCs after approximately 20-hour stimulation, taken from a patient who received antiretroviral therapy. These receptors came from an adult woman with HIV who was CMV-seropositive. Both conserved end residues are part of each CDR3.

cdr3_aa v_call
CASSLEGDGYNEQFF TRBV6-5
CASGNRGQNTEAFF TRBV4-1
CASSEGSRGEKLFF TRBV6-1
CASARANTEAFF TRBV7-8
CASSQTGTQQFF TRBV6-5
CAWRGQGAPNGYTF TRBV30
CASSESQDYGYTF TRBV10-1
CASSSPTGGLETQYF TRBV25-1
CASGTGSKSPLHF TRBV6-5
CASSVRDREKLFF TRBV19
CATSRDKGGKSETQYF TRBV15
CASRPQGSGANVLTF TRBV14
CASRIYGTGKGEQYF TRBV13
CASSPNRDTDYGYTF TRBV4-2
CASSYLLTGGSYNSPLHF TRBV5-4
CASSSTYGTSSGNTIYF TRBV28
CASRSTGLYNEQFF TRBV2
CATSAGPNQPQHF TRBV24-1
CASSFSPSYEQYF TRBV5-6
CASSLSSRVNTGELFF TRBV7-2
CASRLARDTGELFF TRBV5-4
CASSQDKPGQGGSPLHF TRBV4-2
CAISDRQTRSNTGELFF TRBV10-3
CASTPDRLYGYTF TRBV19
CASSLGWANYGYTF TRBV5-4
CASSLEVRVSNTEAFF TRBV5-1
CASSWQQSNYGYTF TRBV19
CASSSPLETQYF TRBV7-9
CASMKSGASTDTQYF TRBV2
CASSPRRDGYGYTF TRBV7-9
CAREGQGEGYTF TRBV2
CASRGQMNTGELFF TRBV19
CASSDSSLSKGLRRGYTF TRBV6-1
CASSITGSLNTGELFF TRBV19
CASSPLTGAGEKLFF TRBV3-1/TRBV3-2
CSGHPGGNEQFF TRBV29-1
CSASRGAASLNTDTQYF TRBV20-1
CASSLDRDQAFF TRBV7-9
CASSRDRNYGYTF TRBV2
CASSLGLAGNNEQFF TRBV5-1
CASSGTSGGPEAQYF TRBV5-1
CASSGASLETQYF TRBV2
CASGLTVHNQPQHF TRBV12-5
CASSLDREGGTQYF TRBV5-1
CSAGTVEAFF TRBV29-1
CASHRDRDGYTF TRBV6-5
CASSRILDSLGGTEAFF TRBV5-5
CASSPRLAGNTDTQYF TRBV3-1/TRBV3-2
CASSLSPTYGYTF TRBV7-2
CASSQFQNTEAFF TRBV16
CASSPDYTDTQYF TRBV11-2